One sample yielded the 28 T cell receptor beta chains listed below, sequenced in a study of cytomegalovirus exposure and HLA in healthy donors. Primers: 60 Vbeta forward and 13 Jbeta reverse. Sequencing was performed with immunoSEQ multiplex PCR; in TCRdb, only in-frame clones are kept and a portion is missing. This table holds roughly 180,000 clones, more than 70% found once. The sample comprised PBMCs. The receptors shown here come from a man aged 30-40 years in good health and CMV-seronegative.

This sequence joins TRBV28 and TRBJ2-5; D perhaps matches TRBD1 (6 bases). The CDR3 extends over 13 amino acids. Germline loops: CDR1 MDHEN, CDR2 SYDVKM. Trimming shortened V by 6 bases and J by 3 bases, and 11 bases separated the two germline ends. CDR3 DNA: TGTGCCAGCAGCCTAGGGGGTAAAGAGACCCAGTACTTC. It yields the protein CASSLGGKETQYF.

This clone is a singleton in its sample. The V and J genes are TRBV19 and TRBJ2-1, with D possibly being TRBD2 (6 bases). The CDR3 is 16 residues long. Trimming took 6 bases from V and 2 from J, leaving 17 bases between them. Germline lookup yields CDR1 LNHDA and CDR2 SQIVND (reference sequence). The CDR3 DNA is TGTGCCAGTAGGAGGTTTGGAGGGAGAGCCTACAATGAGCAGTTCTTC. This gives the protein CASRRFGGRAYNEQFF. Looking up the rest from reference TRBV19 and TRBJ2-1 gives the full variable domain: DGGITQSPKYLFRKEGQNVTLSCEQNLNHDAMYWYRQDPGQGLRLIYYSQIVNDFQKGDIAEGYSVSREKKESFPLTVTSAQKNPTAFYLCASRRFGGRAYNEQFFGPGTRLTVL.

Concerning this clone: The same CDR3 also results from other DNA sequences found in this sample. This chain uses TRBV25-1 with TRBJ2-7; 8 bases align to TRBD2. The CDR3 spans 16 residues. The trim removed 6 bases at V and 4 bases at J, leaving 14 bases unmatched. The germline gives CDR1 MGHDK, CDR2 SYGVNS. The CDR3 sequence is CASSPGEREGRYEQYF. The CDR3 bases are TGTGCCAGCAGCCCGGGAGAACGGGAGGGTCGATACGAGCAGTACTTC.

The rearrangement joins TRBV19 to TRBJ2-7; 7 nucleotides match TRBD1. The germline V gene encodes CDR1 LNHDA and CDR2 SQIVND (reference sequence). V shed 5 bases, J shed 3 bases, and the junction held 13 bases outside the gene matches. The length of the CDR3 is 16 residues. As DNA, the CDR3 is TGTGCCAGTAGTTATTGGGGCGCGAGGGGGCTCTACGAGCAGTACTTC. Protein: CASSYWGARGLYEQYF.

This clone was found a few times. The chain couples TRBV29-1 to TRBJ2-1; no clear D gene. V gave up 3 bases and J gave up 7 bases, with 13 bases separating them. This CDR3 is built from 13 residues. Germline V gene lookup returns CDR1 SQVTM and CDR2 ANQGSEA. CDR3 nucleotide sequence: TGCAGCGTTGAGGGCCGACACGTTAATGAGCAGTTCTTC. Translation: CSVEGRHVNEQFF.

As for this clone: Germline and junction disagree at one end, which may indicate a read error. V is TRBV13 and J is TRBJ2-5; weak D call: TRBD1 (6 bases). The closer fit of TRBJ2-7 to the DNA end suggests the J call may be wrong. There are 14 residues in the CDR3. Germline V gene lookup returns CDR1 PRHDT and CDR2 FYEKMQ (reference sequence). CDR3 nucleotide sequence: TGTGCCAGCAGCTCCCTCAGGGGCTCCCACGAGCAGTACTTC. Its translation: CASSSLRGSHEQYF.

The V call is TRBV6-6, the J call TRBJ2-1, with 7 bases fitting TRBD2. The J segment lost 3 bases and the V segment lost 0 bases, leaving 2 bases of the junction unmatched. This CDR3 has 15 residues. The germline V gene encodes CDR1 MNHNY and CDR2 SVGAGI (reference sequence). CDR3 protein: CASSYSTSNYNEQFF. CDR3 nucleotides: TGTGCCAGCAGTTACTCGACTAGCAACTACAATGAGCAGTTCTTC.

V usage is TRBV5-4 and J usage is TRBJ1-6; TRBD1 is a possible D gene (6 bases). Deletions cut 0 bases from V and 10 bases from J, with 20 bases between. Per germline, CDR1 SGHNT and CDR2 YYREEE (reference sequence). This CDR3 has 17 residues. CDR3 amino acids: CASSLVDSYRVWSPLHF. The CDR3 DNA follows: TGTGCCAGCAGCTTGGTCGATTCCTACAGGGTTTGGTCACCCCTCCACTTT.

The chain is built from TRBV6-4 and TRBJ2-2, with 7 bases fitting TRBD2. Germline V gene lookup returns CDR1 MRHNA and CDR2 SNTAGT. V shed 5 bases and J 6 bases; nucleotides not matched to a gene: 3. The CDR3 totals 13 residues. The CDR3 bases are TGTGCCAGCAGTTCTACTAGCGCCGGGGAGCTGTTTTTT. Residues: CASSSTSAGELFF.

The chain employs TRBV6-1 and TRBJ1-2, with 7 bases fitting TRBD1. J was trimmed by 5 bases and V by 8 bases; bases with no gene match: 8. Germline CDR1 MNHNS, CDR2 SASEGT. This CDR3 contains 13 residues. The CDR3 region has the DNA TGTGCCAGCCAATTGACAGGGTTATATGGCTACACCTTC. Protein sequence: CASQLTGLYGYTF.

In regard to this clone: Other nucleotide sequences in the sample specify the same CDR3. This sequence joins TRBV5-1 and TRBJ1-6; a possible D gene is TRBD1 (6 bases). V was pared by 3 bases and J by 4 bases, with 11 bases between. The CDR3 is 15 residues long. CDR1 is SGHRS and CDR2 is YFSETQ in the germline V gene. CDR3 residues: CASSSEGQYNSPLHF. DNA for the CDR3: TGCGCCAGCAGCTCGGAAGGACAGTATAATTCACCCCTCCACTTT. The whole variable domain, filled in from reference TRBV5-1 and TRBJ1-6, reads KAGVTQTPRYLIKTRGQQVTLSCSPISGHRSVSWYQQTPGQGLQFLFEYFSETQRNKGNFPGRFSGRQFSNSRSEMNVSTLELGDSALYLCASSSEGQYNSPLHFGNGTRLTVT.

Of note for this clone: This same CDR3 is encoded by further DNA sequences in the sample. The chain employs TRBV5-1 and TRBJ1-4; possibly TRBD1 for D (6 bases). V was trimmed by 3 bases and J by 7 bases, leaving 13 bases between them. From germline, CDR1 is SGHRS and CDR2 YFSETQ. CDR3 length: 14 residues. CDR3 DNA sequence: TGCGCCAGCAGCTCGAGGGGGGGAGGTGAAAAACTGTTTTTT. Its translation: CASSSRGGGEKLFF.

This chain connects TRBV6-5 to TRBJ2-7, with 10 bases identical to TRBD1. This CDR3 is built from 16 residues. Trimming at V came to 0 bases and at J to 1 base, leaving 3 bases not matched to a gene. Per germline, CDR1 MNHEY and CDR2 SVGAGI. The CDR3 reads CASSYSTGGVSYEQYF. DNA for the CDR3: TGTGCCAGCAGTTACTCGACAGGGGGCGTTTCCTACGAGCAGTACTTC.

The chain joins TRBV4-2 to TRBJ1-2; tentative D call: TRBD1 (6 bases). CDR3 length equals 15 residues. V was pared by 2 bases and J by 1 base, with 11 bases between. In germline, CDR1 is LGHNA, CDR2 YNFKEQ. The CDR3 DNA sequence: TGTGCCAGCAGCCAAAGCAGGGGAATTAACTATGGCTACACCTTC. Encoded protein: CASSQSRGINYGYTF.

This chain joins TRBV15 and TRBJ2-2, with a tentative D call TRBD1 (6 bases). In germline, CDR1 is LNHNV, CDR2 YYDKDF (reference sequence). The CDR3 extends over 16 amino acids. V was clipped by 0 bases and J by 7 bases, with 15 bases between them. CDR3 sequence: CATSRDLQGSGGELFF. The CDR3, as DNA: TGTGCCACCAGCAGAGATCTACAGGGATCCGGCGGGGAGCTGTTTTTT.

V is TRBV9 and J is TRBJ2-1, with TRBD2 identical over 7 bases. V lost 3 bases, J lost 6 bases, and 12 bases stayed unmatched. Germline V lookup: CDR1 SGDLS, CDR2 YYNGEE. This CDR3 is 16 amino acids long. The chain's CDR3 is CASSAEGLVVVNEQFF. The CDR3 bases are TGTGCCAGCAGCGCGGAAGGACTAGTGGTGGTCAATGAGCAGTTCTTC.

The gene calls are TRBV7-9 and TRBJ1-2; no reliable D call. Germline assignment: CDR1 SEHNR and CDR2 FQNEAQ (reference sequence). The V and J ends lost 1 base and 10 bases respectively, with 10 bases between them. The CDR3 contains 12 residues. CDR3 amino acids: CASSLVLEDYTF. The DNA for the CDR3 is TGTGCCAGCAGCTTAGTACTAGAGGACTACACCTTC.

The chain is built from TRBV2 and TRBJ1-1; no reliable D call. Germline values: CDR1 SNHLY, CDR2 FYNNEI. V was shortened by 3 bases and J by 3 bases, with 14 bases between the two germline ends. The CDR3 contains 15 residues. CDR3 amino acids: CASSDREGRHTEAFF. The CDR3 DNA follows: TGTGCCAGCAGTGATAGGGAGGGAAGGCACACTGAAGCTTTCTTT. Drawing the rest from reference TRBV2 and TRBJ1-1, the complete variable domain is EPEVTQTPSHQVTQMGQEVILRCVPISNHLYFYWYRQILGQKVEFLVSFYNNEISEKSEIFDDQFSVERPDGSNFTLKIRSTKLEDSAMYFCASSDREGRHTEAFFGQGTRLTVV.

V is TRBV5-1 and J is TRBJ2-6; D might be TRBD2 (5 bases). Trimming took 2 bases from V and 4 from J, leaving 13 bases between them. CDR3 size: 16 residues. The germline V gene has CDR1 SGHRS and CDR2 YFSETQ. The CDR3 protein is CASSLSAGSGANVLTF. The DNA of the CDR3 is TGCGCCAGCAGCTTAAGCGCGGGCTCAGGGGCCAACGTCCTGACTTTC.

The V call is TRBV2, the J call TRBJ1-2; perhaps TRBD1 as D (5 bases). The CDR3 contains 11 residues. The V end lost 6 bases, the J end lost 4 bases, and 6 bases lay between the germline ends. Germline V gives CDR1 SNHLY, CDR2 FYNNEI. CDR3 DNA sequence: TGTGCCAGCAGCGACAGCTATGGCTACACCTTC. Translating it yields CASSDSYGYTF.

The chain has TRBV30 and TRBJ1-3; D remains unclear. From germline, CDR1 is GTSNPN and CDR2 SVGIG (reference sequence). The CDR3 is 11 amino acids. V was clipped by 5 bases and J by 2 bases, with 4 bases between them. CDR3 protein: CAWRAGNTIYF. For the CDR3, the DNA is TGTGCCTGGCGAGCTGGAAACACCATATATTTT.

The chain uses TRBV4-3 and TRBJ1-1, with D possibly matching TRBD1 (6 bases). The CDR3 is 15 residues long. The germline gives CDR1 LGHNA, CDR2 YSLEER. V was cut by 0 bases and J by 0 bases, with 8 bases left in between. The CDR3 bases are TGCGCCAGCAGCCAAGATCAGGGGATGAACACTGAAGCTTTCTTT. It is translated as CASSQDQGMNTEAFF.

The chain couples TRBV9 to TRBJ2-7; TRBD2 matches 10 bases. J lost 1 base, V lost 4 bases, and 5 bases had no gene match. In germline, CDR1 is SGDLS, CDR2 YYNGEE. The CDR3 spans 15 residues. The CDR3 DNA reads TGTGCCAGCAGCCCTAGCGGGAGTACTTCCTACGAGCAGTACTTC. Protein: CASSPSGSTSYEQYF.

The chain employs TRBV5-1 and TRBJ2-1; D may be TRBD1 (6 bases). This CDR3 contains 15 residues. V was shortened by 4 bases and J by 6 bases, with 17 bases between the two germline ends. CDR1 and CDR2 from the germline V gene are SGHRS and YFSETQ. In DNA, the CDR3 is TGCGCCAGCAGCCCACTGGGGCAGGGGATCAATGAGCAGTTCTTC. It encodes CASSPLGQGINEQFF.

The CDR3 reads CASSPKGTGGTSSYEQYF. The CDR3 coding sequence is TGTGCCAGCTCACCAAAGGGGACAGGGGGAACGAGCTCCTACGAGCAGTACTTC. This chain uses TRBV18 with TRBJ2-5, with 11 bases matching TRBD1. The J call could be wrong; TRBJ2-7 is a better fit for the DNA end. The CDR3 covers 18 residues. The germline CDR1 and CDR2 sequences are KGHSH and LQKENI.

The chain has TRBV12-5 and TRBJ2-7, with 7 bases matching TRBD1. The length of the CDR3 is 14 residues. The junction had 7 bases not matched to a gene; V was cut back by 6 bases and J by 2 bases. From germline, CDR1 is LGHNT and CDR2 FRNRAP. This chain's CDR3 is CASGRPDRAYEQYF. Written as DNA, the CDR3 is TGTGCTAGTGGCCGGCCTGACAGGGCCTACGAGCAGTACTTC.

The rearrangement uses TRBV5-1 and TRBJ2-7; D is perhaps TRBD1 (6 bases). The CDR3 spans 14 residues. Trimming took 0 bases from V and 6 from J, leaving 13 bases between them. From germline, CDR1 is SGHRS and CDR2 YFSETQ. CDR3 residues: CASSLGDTTTEQYF. CDR3 coding DNA: TGCGCCAGCAGCTTGGGGGACACCACTACCGAGCAGTACTTC.

The sample holds a few counts of this clone. V and J are TRBV2 and TRBJ1-2, with TRBD1 as a possible D gene (5 bases). V was trimmed by 6 bases and J by 1 base, leaving 12 bases between them. The CDR3 consists of 14 residues. Per germline, CDR1 SNHLY and CDR2 FYNNEI. The CDR3: CASRGGRNNYGYTF. DNA for the CDR3: TGTGCCAGCAGGGGGGGGAGAAATAACTATGGCTACACCTTC.